The clone carrying this T cell receptor beta chain was seen a handful of times. Its antigen is undetermined. TCRdb called the RACE reads again in MiXCR, with one record for every CDR3 protein. The sample lists 150,000 to 200,000 distinct CDR3 sequences; 24% were seen once. This sample was taken from a study of human T cells and chemical hapten exposure. The overall study: Across its 20 to 25 weeks, the study gave patients weekly diphenylcyclopropenone doses to the scalp.

Findings and caveats of the study: It was expanded TCRs that formed significantly more large CDR3 similarity clusters than controls did. The immune response of these alopecia patients might not match healthy individuals'.

The time point was: patch test 3, about 24 weeks after DPC sensitization. Treatment in this sample: therapeutic diphenylcyclopropenone sensitization with weekly scalp DPC. Blood draws came first, before each patch test. Per germline, CDR1 SGDLS and CDR2 YYNGEE. This CDR3 has 14 residues. Trimming took 0 bases from V and 0 from J, leaving 3 bases between them. The chain employs TRBV9 and TRBJ2-2; D unclear. The receptor comes from a woman aged 40 to 49 with alopecia areata. Some clones in this sample may be carry-over from other donors' samples. Sequencing was performed on whole blood, taken in connection with sensitization to the hapten diphenylcyclopropenone (DPC). The CDR3 sequence is CASSVVSNTGELFF. DNA for the CDR3: TGTGCCAGCAGCGTAGTGTCGAACACCGGGGAGCTGTTTTTT.